These 5 T cell receptor beta chains came from one sample sequenced in a study of response to subunit inactivated influenza vaccine. TCRdb re-derived calls from the RT-PCR reads in MiXCR, one entry per CDR3 protein. The sample lists hundreds of thousands of distinct CDR3 sequences, 22% occurring once. Sequenced material: PBMCs from blood, taken less than 22 months after vaccination. The receptors were gathered from a man aged 50-75 years who received an inactivated influenza vaccine.

This clonotype was seen more than once but under ten times. V is TRBV10-3 and J is TRBJ1-5, with TRBD1 matching over 9 bases. The CDR3 contains 13 residues. Trimming cost V 6 bases and J 6 bases; bases outside gene matches: 3. CDR1 and CDR2 from the germline V gene are ENHRY and SYGVKD. CDR3 coding DNA: TGTGCCATCAGACAGGGGGCAGGTCAGCCCCAGCATTTT. Its protein product is CAIRQGAGQPQHF.

This clonotype was picked up a small number of times. The chain joins TRBV7-2 to TRBJ2-7; 7 nucleotides align to TRBD1. V shed 3 bases, J shed 2 bases, and the junction held 1 base outside the gene matches. Germline CDR1 SGHTA, CDR2 FQGNSA. The CDR3 runs 13 residues. The CDR3 sequence: CASSFGTAYEQYF. The CDR3 DNA sequence: TGTGCCAGCAGCTTCGGGACAGCCTACGAGCAGTACTTC.

This clonotype came up a few times. This chain connects TRBV27 to TRBJ1-6, with D perhaps TRBD1 (5 bases). The CDR3 has 13 residues. Germline-derived CDR1 and CDR2 are MNHEY and SMNVEV (reference sequence). With 5 bases removed from V and 14 bases from J, the gap between germline ends came to 16 bases. CDR3 in amino acids: CASSPRPDISLHF. CDR3 DNA: TGTGCCAGCAGTCCCCGTCCGGACATTTCCCTCCACTTT.

This clonotype was picked up a small number of times. The gene calls are TRBV29-1 and TRBJ1-5; tentative D call: TRBD1 (5 bases). This CDR3 has 14 residues. CDR1 is SQVTM and CDR2 is ANQGSEA in the germline V gene. V gave up 4 bases and J gave up 0 bases, with 10 bases separating them. The CDR3 nucleotides are TGCAGCGTTGTAGGGGACGGTAGCAATCAGCCCCAGCATTTT. Translation gives CSVVGDGSNQPQHF.

Only a few counts were recorded for this clonotype. The chain carries TRBV20-1 and TRBJ2-5, with D hard to call. CDR3 length: 14 residues. Per the germline V gene, CDR1 is DFQATT and CDR2 is SNEGSKA (reference sequence). V gave up 7 bases and J gave up 5 bases, with 20 bases separating them. The CDR3 reads CSVRGEARLETQYF. The CDR3 region has the DNA TGCAGTGTTCGCGGAGAGGCCAGGCTGGAGACCCAGTACTTC.